In its sample, the clone carrying this T cell receptor beta chain was seen once. The CDR3 contains 14 residues. Trimming removed 8 bases from V and 4 bases from J, with 18 bases in between. From germline, CDR1 is SEHNR and CDR2 FQNEAQ (reference sequence). Time point described: blood 4 weeks post-SBRT, at nephrectomy. Described treatment: 15 Gy SBRT to primary tumor, nephrectomy 4 weeks later. The sample belongs to a study of radiation and T cells in renal cell carcinoma. The repertoire was sequenced with immunoSEQ multiplex PCR; TCRdb's copy has only in-frame clones and lacks some. The sample has around 81,000 clones; about 82% are singletons.

The chain uses TRBV7-9 and TRBJ2-7, with a possible D match to TRBD2 (6 bases). The receptor was isolated from a man aged 50 to 60 with renal cell carcinoma. This specimen consisted of blood, obtained from a patient whose treatment included radiotherapy and nephrectomy. The CDR3 DNA reads as TGTGCCAGCGGGTCGGTGCGGGAATCGTACGAGCAGTACTTC. Translation gives CASGSVRESYEQYF.